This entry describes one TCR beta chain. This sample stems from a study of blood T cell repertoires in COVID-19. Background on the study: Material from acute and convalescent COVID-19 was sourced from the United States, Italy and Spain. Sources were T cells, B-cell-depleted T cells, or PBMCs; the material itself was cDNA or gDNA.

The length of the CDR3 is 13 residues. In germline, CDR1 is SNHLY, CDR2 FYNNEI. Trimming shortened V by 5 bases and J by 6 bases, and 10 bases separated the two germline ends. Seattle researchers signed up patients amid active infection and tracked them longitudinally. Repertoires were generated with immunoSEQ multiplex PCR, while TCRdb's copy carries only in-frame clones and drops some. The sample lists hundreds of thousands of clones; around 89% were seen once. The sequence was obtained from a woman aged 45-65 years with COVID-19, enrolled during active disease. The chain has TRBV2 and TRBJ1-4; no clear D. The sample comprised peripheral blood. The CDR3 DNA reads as TGTGCCAGCAGTCCCAGTCTGGATGAAAAACTGTTTTTT. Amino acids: CASSPSLDEKLFF.